A selection of T cell receptor beta chains follows, all from one sample in a study of T-cell memory formation after mild COVID-19. TCRdb re-called the 5' RACE reads with MiXCR, one entry per CDR3 protein. The repertoire has 210,000 or so distinct CDR3 sequences, over 9.5% of them found once; the top ten carry 2.5% to 3.5%. Sequenced material: PBMCs or a T cell subset sorted from them (not recorded which). Receptors were obtained from a man between 18 and 29 years old who had mild COVID-19 (a few samples of this study predate the infection). Cell type and time point are not known. Both conserved end residues are part of each CDR3. D genes are given only for firm matches. Size values are once, few and many counts, or a class for expanded clones, and some rows have none.

many,TRBV5-1,TRBD1,TRBJ2-1,CASSFQGASSEQFF,TGCGCCAGCAGCTTTCAGGGGGCATCGAGTGAGCAGTTCTTC
many,TRBV5-1,TRBD2,TRBJ2-4,CASSLSGGAQNIQYF,TGCGCCAGCAGCCTTAGCGGGGGGGCCCAAAACATTCAGTACTTC
many,TRBV28,TRBD1,TRBJ1-1,CASRRQGSTEAFF,TGTGCCAGCAGGCGACAGGGGTCCACTGAAGCTTTCTTT
few,TRBV10-3,-,TRBJ2-2,CAISVDDNTGELFF,TGTGCCATCAGTGTTGACGATAACACCGGGGAGCTGTTTTTT
-,TRBV10-3,-,TRBJ2-5,CASEQGGTQYF,TGTGCCAGTGAGCAGGGGGGGACCCAGTACTTC
many,TRBV7-9,-,TRBJ2-3,CASSNSYSTDTQYF,TGTGCCAGCAGCAACAGTTATAGCACAGATACGCAGTATTTT
few,TRBV5-1,-,TRBJ2-5,CASTQTGLQETQYF,TGCGCCAGCACCCAGACAGGTTTACAAGAGACCCAGTACTTC
few,TRBV20-1,-,TRBJ2-7,CSASPQGLGKQYF,TGCAGTGCTAGCCCCCAGGGACTGGGCAAGCAGTACTTC
many,TRBV20-1,-,TRBJ1-5,CSAPSGPDQPQHF,TGCAGTGCTCCATCTGGGCCAGATCAGCCCCAGCATTTT
-,TRBV5-1,TRBD1,TRBJ2-5,CASSSGTGRETQYF,TGCGCCAGCAGCTCGGGGACAGGGCGGGAGACCCAGTACTTC
few,TRBV10-3,TRBD1,TRBJ2-7,CAISGSSGGIEQYF,TGTGCCATCAGTGGATCCTCAGGGGGCATCGAGCAGTACTTC
few,TRBV15,-,TRBJ2-3,CATSSRTATDTQYF,TGTGCCACCAGCAGCCGGACAGCTACAGATACGCAGTATTTT
few,TRBV18,TRBD1,TRBJ1-5,CASSPRTGGDQPQHF,TGTGCCAGCTCACCCCGGACAGGGGGCGATCAGCCCCAGCATTTT
-,TRBV7-9,-,TRBJ2-3,CASIQGGGLEDTQYF,TGTGCCAGCATCCAGGGCGGGGGCCTCGAAGATACGCAGTATTTT
-,TRBV7-9,-,TRBJ2-3,CASSFSLRGSTDTQYF,TGTGCCAGCAGCTTTAGCCTCAGGGGAAGCACAGATACGCAGTATTTT
many,TRBV3-1,-,TRBJ2-3,CASSQFVGNTQYF,TGTGCCAGCAGCCAATTCGTCGGCAATACGCAGTATTTT
-,TRBV6-2/TRBV6-3,-,TRBJ1-2,CASSHAGSSYGYTF,TGTGCCAGCAGTCACGCCGGGAGTAGCTATGGCTACACCTTC
few,TRBV27,-,TRBJ1-1,CASRGTETEAFF,TGTGCCAGCAGGGGAACGGAGACTGAAGCTTTCTTT
many,TRBV6-2/TRBV6-3,-,TRBJ2-5,CASSYSRETQYF,TGTGCCAGCAGTTACTCGCGGGAGACCCAGTACTTC
once,TRBV7-6,-,TRBJ1-6,CASSPGYDSPLHF,TGTGCCAGCAGCCCAGGGTATGATTCACCCCTCCACTTT
-,TRBV27,-,TRBJ2-7,CASGSLSTGRREQYF,TGTGCCAGCGGATCTCTCTCGACAGGACGACGCGAGCAGTACTTC
few,TRBV6-5,-,TRBJ1-1,CASSYSKGGAHTEAFF,TGTGCCAGCAGTTACTCAAAGGGGGGGGCCCACACTGAAGCTTTCTTT
-,TRBV28,-,TRBJ1-5,CASSLSGQPQHF,TGTGCCAGCAGTTTATCCGGCCAGCCCCAGCATTTT
-,TRBV20-1,TRBD1,TRBJ1-1,CSARRTGGADFF,TGCAGTGCTAGGAGGACAGGGGGCGCGGATTTCTTT
-,TRBV6-2/TRBV6-3,-,TRBJ1-5,CASRITPGWGANQPQHF,TGTGCCAGCAGGATCACCCCCGGGTGGGGGGCTAATCAGCCCCAGCATTTT
-,TRBV28,-,TRBJ2-4,CASSPPSAGNIQYF,TGTGCCAGCAGTCCGCCCTCCGCGGGCAACATTCAGTACTTC
-,TRBV7-3,TRBD2,TRBJ2-3,CASSWGLGAGTDTQYF,TGTGCCAGCAGCTGGGGACTAGGGGCCGGCACAGATACGCAGTATTTT
-,TRBV20-1,-,TRBJ1-5,CSAMDSSNQPQHF,TGCAGTGCCATGGACAGTAGCAATCAGCCCCAGCATTTT
-,TRBV7-6,TRBD2,TRBJ2-5,CASSPTSGGQETQYF,TGTGCCAGCAGCCCTACCAGCGGGGGACAAGAGACCCAGTACTTC
few,TRBV27,-,TRBJ2-5,CASSLLAAETQYF,TGTGCCAGCAGTTTACTGGCAGCAGAGACCCAGTACTTC
many,TRBV2,-,TRBJ1-2,CASEGGVYGYTF,TGTGCCAGCGAAGGGGGAGTTTATGGCTACACCTTC
few,TRBV7-8,-,TRBJ1-6,CASSPWTRGSPLHF,TGTGCCAGCAGCCCGTGGACGAGGGGTTCACCCCTCCACTTT
few,TRBV19,TRBD1,TRBJ2-7,CAGRQGRYEQYF,TGTGCCGGCCGACAGGGGCGGTACGAGCAGTACTTC
-,TRBV11-2,-,TRBJ1-1,CASSLATGAGHTEAFF,TGTGCCAGCAGCTTAGCCACAGGTGCTGGACACACTGAAGCTTTCTTT
few,TRBV6-2/TRBV6-3,-,TRBJ1-2,CASSPSWGYTF,TGTGCCAGCAGCCCTTCGTGGGGCTACACCTTC
many,TRBV11-2,-,TRBJ2-5,CASSGERGGAQYF,TGTGCCAGCTCGGGGGAACGCGGTGGGGCCCAGTACTTC
few,TRBV20-1,TRBD2,TRBJ2-1,CSARRAGGLYNEQFF,TGCAGTGCTAGACGAGCGGGGGGGCTCTACAATGAGCAGTTCTTC
few,TRBV20-1,-,TRBJ1-2,CSARDGAALAGYTF,TGCAGTGCTAGAGATGGGGCTGCTCTAGCCGGCTACACCTTC
-,TRBV5-1,TRBD1,TRBJ2-1,CASSWGGQGIDEQFF,TGCGCCAGCAGCTGGGGGGGACAGGGGATCGATGAGCAGTTCTTC
-,TRBV5-1,-,TRBJ1-6,CASSLEGRLTPLHF,TGCGCCAGCAGCTTGGAGGGACGCCTTACACCCCTCCACTTT
-,TRBV7-2,-,TRBJ2-5,CASSWQGETQYF,TGTGCCAGCAGCTGGCAGGGAGAGACCCAGTACTTC
few,TRBV5-1,-,TRBJ2-7,CASSLDSHGFEQYF,TGCGCCAGCAGCTTGGACAGCCATGGGTTCGAGCAGTACTTC
few,TRBV5-1,-,TRBJ2-3,CASSLISDTDTQYF,TGCGCCAGCAGCTTGATCTCAGACACAGATACGCAGTATTTT
few,TRBV5-1,-,TRBJ1-1,CASSLGQTPEAFF,TGCGCCAGCAGCTTGGGACAGACTCCTGAAGCTTTCTTT
-,TRBV5-1,-,TRBJ1-6,CASSFGEIDSPLHF,TGCGCCAGCAGCTTCGGGGAAATCGACTCACCCCTCCACTTT
-,TRBV4-3,TRBD1,TRBJ1-2,CASSQGTGSHSYGYTF,TGCGCCAGCAGCCAAGGGACAGGGAGTCACTCCTATGGCTACACCTTC
many,TRBV19,TRBD1,TRBJ1-5,CASSPGGRNQPQHF,TGTGCCAGTAGCCCAGGGGGAAGAAATCAGCCCCAGCATTTT
few,TRBV7-6,-,TRBJ1-1,CASSLMQGRNTEAFF,TGTGCCAGCAGCTTAATGCAGGGACGGAACACTGAAGCTTTCTTT
-,TRBV5-1,-,TRBJ1-4,CASSLGGTQNEKLFF,TGCGCCAGCAGCTTGGGCGGGACACAGAATGAAAAACTGTTTTTT
few,TRBV6-5,TRBD1,TRBJ1-6,CASSHRDRPYNSPLHF,TGTGCCAGCAGTCACCGGGACAGACCCTATAATTCACCCCTCCACTTT